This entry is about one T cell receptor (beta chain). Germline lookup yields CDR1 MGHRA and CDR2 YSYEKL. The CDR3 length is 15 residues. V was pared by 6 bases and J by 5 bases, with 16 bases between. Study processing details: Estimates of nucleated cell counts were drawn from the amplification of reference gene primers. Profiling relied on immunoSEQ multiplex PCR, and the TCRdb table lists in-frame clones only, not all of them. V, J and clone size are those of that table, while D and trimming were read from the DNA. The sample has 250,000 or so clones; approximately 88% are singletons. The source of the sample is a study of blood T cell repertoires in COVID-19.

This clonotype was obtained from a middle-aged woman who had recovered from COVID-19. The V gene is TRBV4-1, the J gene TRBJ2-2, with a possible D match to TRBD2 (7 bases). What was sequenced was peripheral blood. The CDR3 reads CASSQAGGHTGELFF. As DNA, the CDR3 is TGCGCCAGCAGTCAGGCCGGGGGGCATACCGGGGAGCTGTTTTTT.